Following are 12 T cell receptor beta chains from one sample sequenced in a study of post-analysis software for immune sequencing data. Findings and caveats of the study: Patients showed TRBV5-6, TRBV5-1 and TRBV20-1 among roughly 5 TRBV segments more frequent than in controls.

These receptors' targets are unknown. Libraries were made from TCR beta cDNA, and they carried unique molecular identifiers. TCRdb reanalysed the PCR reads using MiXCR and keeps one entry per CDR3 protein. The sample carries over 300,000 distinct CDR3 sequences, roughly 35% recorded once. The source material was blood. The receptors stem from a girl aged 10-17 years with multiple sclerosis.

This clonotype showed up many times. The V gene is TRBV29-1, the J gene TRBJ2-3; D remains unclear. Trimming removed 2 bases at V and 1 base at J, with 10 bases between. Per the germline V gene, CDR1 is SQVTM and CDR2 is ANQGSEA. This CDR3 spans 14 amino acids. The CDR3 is CSVESPQGTDTQYF. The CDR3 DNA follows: TGCAGCGTTGAAAGTCCCCAGGGCACAGATACGCAGTATTTT.

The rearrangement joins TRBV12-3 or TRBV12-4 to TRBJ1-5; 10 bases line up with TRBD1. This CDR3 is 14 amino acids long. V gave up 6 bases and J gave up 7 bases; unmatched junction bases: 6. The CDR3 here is CASRPTGGRQPQHF. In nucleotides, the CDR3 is TGTGCCAGCAGGCCGACAGGGGGCCGGCAGCCCCAGCATTTT.

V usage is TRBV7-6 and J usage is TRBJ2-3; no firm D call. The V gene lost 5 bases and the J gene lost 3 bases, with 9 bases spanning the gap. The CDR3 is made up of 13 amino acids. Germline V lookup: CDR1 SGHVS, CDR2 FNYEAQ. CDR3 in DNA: TGTGCCAGCAGCACCTTAGTTACAGATACGCAGTATTTT. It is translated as CASSTLVTDTQYF.

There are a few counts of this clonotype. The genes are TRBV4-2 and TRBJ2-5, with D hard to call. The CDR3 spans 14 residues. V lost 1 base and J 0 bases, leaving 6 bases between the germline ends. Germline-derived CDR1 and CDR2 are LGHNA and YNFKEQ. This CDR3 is CASSQGYNQETQYF. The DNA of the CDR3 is TGTGCCAGCAGCCAAGGGTACAACCAAGAGACCCAGTACTTC.

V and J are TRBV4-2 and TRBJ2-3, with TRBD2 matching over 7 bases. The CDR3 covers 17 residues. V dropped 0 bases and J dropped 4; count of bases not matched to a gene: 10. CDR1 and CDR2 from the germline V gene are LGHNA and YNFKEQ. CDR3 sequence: CASSQDEAGESADTQYF. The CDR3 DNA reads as TGTGCCAGCAGCCAAGATGAGGCGGGGGAGAGTGCAGATACGCAGTATTTT.

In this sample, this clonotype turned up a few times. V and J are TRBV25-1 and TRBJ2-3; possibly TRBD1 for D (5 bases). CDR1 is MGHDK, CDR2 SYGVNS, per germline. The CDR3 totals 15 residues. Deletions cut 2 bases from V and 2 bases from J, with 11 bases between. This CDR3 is CASSEGASSTDTQYF. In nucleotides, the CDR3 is TGTGCCAGCAGTGAAGGGGCCTCTTCCACAGATACGCAGTATTTT.

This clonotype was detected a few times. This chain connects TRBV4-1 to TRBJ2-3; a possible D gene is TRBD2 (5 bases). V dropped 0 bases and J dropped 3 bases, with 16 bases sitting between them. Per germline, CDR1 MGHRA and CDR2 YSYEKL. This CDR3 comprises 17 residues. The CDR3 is CASSQEWQRGGTDTQYF. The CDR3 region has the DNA TGCGCCAGCAGCCAAGAGTGGCAGCGAGGAGGAACAGATACGCAGTATTTT.

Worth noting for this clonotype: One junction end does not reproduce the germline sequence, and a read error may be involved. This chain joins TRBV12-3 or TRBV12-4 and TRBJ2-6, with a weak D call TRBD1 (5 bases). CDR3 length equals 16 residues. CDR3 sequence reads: CAGRELGRSGANVLTF. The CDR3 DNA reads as TGTGCCGGCAGAGAGTTGGGGCGCTCTGGGGCCAACGTCCTGACTTTC.

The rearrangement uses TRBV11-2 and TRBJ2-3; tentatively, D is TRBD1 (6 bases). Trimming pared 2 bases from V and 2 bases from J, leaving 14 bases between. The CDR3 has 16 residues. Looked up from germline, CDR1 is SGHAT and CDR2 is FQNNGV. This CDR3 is CASSLTPRGYTDTQYF. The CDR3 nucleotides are TGTGCCAGCAGCTTAACCCCCAGGGGATACACAGATACGCAGTATTTT. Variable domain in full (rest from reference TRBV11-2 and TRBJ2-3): EAGVAQSPRYKIIEKRQSVAFWCNPISGHATLYWYQQILGQGPKLLIQFQNNGVVDDSQLPKDRFSAERLKGVDSTLKIQPAKLEDSAVYLCASSLTPRGYTDTQYFGPGTRLTVL.

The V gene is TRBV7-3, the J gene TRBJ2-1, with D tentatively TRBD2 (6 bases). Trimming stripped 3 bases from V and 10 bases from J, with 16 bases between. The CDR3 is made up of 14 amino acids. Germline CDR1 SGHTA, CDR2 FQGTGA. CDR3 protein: CASSFFTRGGEQFF. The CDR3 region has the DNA TGTGCCAGCAGCTTTTTTACGAGGGGAGGCGAGCAGTTCTTC. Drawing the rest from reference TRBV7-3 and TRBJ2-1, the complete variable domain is GAGVSQTPSNKVTEKGKYVELRCDPISGHTALYWYRQSLGQGPEFLIYFQGTGAADDSGLPNDRFFAVRPEGSVSTLKIQRTERGDSAVYLCASSFFTRGGEQFFGPGTRLTVL.

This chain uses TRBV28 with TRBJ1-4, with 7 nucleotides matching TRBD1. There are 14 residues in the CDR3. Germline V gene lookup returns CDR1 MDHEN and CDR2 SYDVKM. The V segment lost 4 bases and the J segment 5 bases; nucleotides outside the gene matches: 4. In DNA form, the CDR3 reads TGTGCCAGCAGTTCGGGACAGCAAAATGAAAAACTGTTTTTT. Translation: CASSSGQQNEKLFF.

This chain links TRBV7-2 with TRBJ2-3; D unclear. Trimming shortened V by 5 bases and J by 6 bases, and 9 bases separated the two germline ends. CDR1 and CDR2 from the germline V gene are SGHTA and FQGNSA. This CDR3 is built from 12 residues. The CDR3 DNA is TGTGCCAGCAGCCTGCGGTGGGATACGCAGTATTTT. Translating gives CASSLRWDTQYF.